A single sample is the source of the 2 T cell receptor beta chains below, sequenced in a study of cytomegalovirus exposure and HLA in healthy donors. In the PCR, 60 Vbeta and 13 Jbeta primers were used. The repertoire was sequenced with immunoSEQ multiplex PCR; TCRdb's copy has only in-frame clones and lacks some. The table lists 210,000 or so clones, over 75% of them singletons. The sequencing input was PBMCs. The receptors come from a human donor in good health.

This chain links TRBV19 with TRBJ2-1; 11 nucleotides match TRBD2. The CDR3 extends over 15 amino acids. From germline, CDR1 is LNHDA and CDR2 SQIVND (reference sequence). The V gene end was trimmed by 4 bases and the J gene end by 5 bases; junction bases not matched to a gene: 4. This chain's CDR3 is CASSRLAGYNNEQFF. CDR3 DNA sequence: TGTGCCAGTAGTAGACTAGCGGGATATAACAATGAGCAGTTCTTC.

The rearrangement links TRBV5-5 to TRBJ2-7; 7 bases map to TRBD1. Germline CDR1 and CDR2: SGHKS and YYEKEE (reference sequence). The CDR3 spans 14 residues. Trimming removed 1 base from V and 0 bases from J; junction bases left unmatched: 1. The CDR3 region is CASSLQGVSYEQYF. For the CDR3, the DNA is TGTGCCAGCAGCTTGCAGGGGGTCTCCTACGAGCAGTACTTC.